Below are 16 T cell receptor beta chains sequenced from a single sample in a study of blood T cell repertoires in COVID-19 (dated by TCRdb to the early 2020s). The library was prepared using the immunoSEQ multiplex PCR assay. TCRdb took over this immuneACCESS table, retaining in-frame rearrangements with V and J assigned. Such tables are incomplete; in checked studies, under half of the missing clones stem from an unresolved V gene, and the remainder is unexplained. A total of roughly 280,000 clones appear in this sample, 80% to 90% of them only once. The ten largest clones add up to roughly 4.3% of the sample. The sequenced material came from PBMCs or T cells enriched from blood (not recorded which). The receptor set was obtained from a woman aged 25 to 45 with acute COVID-19.

The chain uses TRBV27 and TRBJ2-5; 9 nucleotides line up with TRBD2. The length of the CDR3 is 16 residues. Germline V lookup: CDR1 MNHEY, CDR2 SMNVEV (reference sequence). After removal of 6 bases from V and 5 bases from J, the junction contained 13 bases not matched to a gene. The DNA of the CDR3 is TGTGCCAGCAGCGTTAGCGGGAGAGGGGGGAGGGAGACCCAGTACTTC. Translating gives CASSVSGRGGRETQYF.

The chain employs TRBV7-8 and TRBJ2-3; TRBD2 matches 8 bases. CDR1 is SGHVS and CDR2 is FQNEAQ in the germline V gene. The CDR3 spans 17 residues. With 0 bases clipped from V and 1 base from J, the junction kept 6 bases outside the gene matches. For the CDR3, the DNA is TGTGCCAGCAGCTTAGCAATTCGTAGCGGGGGCACAGATACGCAGTATTTT. It codes for CASSLAIRSGGTDTQYF.

This chain uses TRBV4-3 with TRBJ2-1, with 12 bases fitting TRBD2. Trimming at V came to 0 bases and at J to 5 bases, leaving 11 bases not matched to a gene. Per germline, CDR1 LGHNA and CDR2 YSLEER. The length of the CDR3 is 19 residues. The CDR3 reads CASSQDGTSGRSIDNEQFF. The CDR3 DNA reads as TGCGCCAGCAGCCAAGATGGCACTAGCGGGAGGTCCATAGACAATGAGCAGTTCTTC.

This clone has a handful of counts. The V and J genes are TRBV30 and TRBJ2-5; 10 nucleotides agree with TRBD1. V lost 1 base to trimming and J lost 5 bases; unmatched junction nucleotides: 4. Germline V gene lookup returns CDR1 GTSNPN and CDR2 SVGIG (reference sequence). The CDR3 has 14 residues. As DNA, the CDR3 is TGTGCCTGGAGTGCCGGACAGGGGGTGGAGACCCAGTACTTC. It is translated as CAWSAGQGVETQYF.

The chain couples TRBV6-5 to TRBJ2-4, with a tentative D call TRBD2 (6 bases). V was pared by 6 bases and J by 5 bases, with 14 bases between. The CDR3 contains 14 residues. Germline V gene lookup returns CDR1 MNHEY and CDR2 SVGAGI. The CDR3 region has the DNA TGTGCCAGCAGCCCCGGACTAAACCAAAACATTCAGTACTTC. Its translation: CASSPGLNQNIQYF.

A single count supports this clone. The CDR3: CASSATGGYTF. The CDR3 DNA is TGTGCCAGCAGTGCTACGGGGGGCTACACCTTC. This rearrangement joins TRBV2 to TRBJ1-2; D ambiguous. Deletions cut 4 bases from V and 8 bases from J, with 8 bases between. The CDR3 extends over 11 amino acids. CDR1 and CDR2 from the germline V gene are SNHLY and FYNNEI.

The chain combines TRBV7-2 with TRBJ2-4; D call uncertain. Per germline, CDR1 SGHTA and CDR2 FQGNSA. Trimming took 2 bases from V and 4 from J, leaving 9 bases between them. The CDR3 spans 14 residues. The CDR3 region is CASSLSSCKNIQYF. The CDR3 bases are TGTGCCAGCAGCTTAAGCTCATGTAAAAACATTCAGTACTTC.

The chain links TRBV27 to TRBJ2-7; D perhaps matches TRBD1 (6 bases). The CDR3 contains 13 residues. Germline V gives CDR1 MNHEY, CDR2 SMNVEV (reference sequence). V was clipped by 6 bases and J by 2 bases, with 11 bases between them. This CDR3 is CASSPRGPYEQYF. The CDR3 nucleotides are TGTGCCAGCAGCCCCAGGGGCCCCTACGAGCAGTACTTC.

Of note for this clone: Because the CDR3 is missing its conserved closing phenylalanine or tryptophan, this is likely a read error. It is unclear where the CDR3 begins or ends on the DNA, so no DNA is shown, and the CDR3 is as TCRdb lists it. This chain uses TRBV12-5 with TRBJ2-7; the D call in the table, TRBD2, was not verified against the DNA. Germline V gives CDR1 LGHNT, CDR2 FRNRAP. The CDR3 region is 11 residues in length, termini included. CDR3 in amino acids: CASGLMLAVPG.

V is TRBV28 and J is TRBJ1-5, with a possible D match to TRBD1 (5 bases). V was pared by 8 bases and J by 1 base, with 21 bases between. This CDR3 region has 17 residues. The germline CDR1 and CDR2 sequences are MDHEN and SYDVKM. The CDR3 nucleotides are TGTGCCAGCTTTCCTATAATCGGAGGGGTGAGCAATCAGCCCCAGCATTTT. This gives the protein CASFPIIGGVSNQPQHF. Using reference TRBV28 and TRBJ1-5 for the parts outside the CDR3, the full variable domain is DVKVTQSSRYLVKRTGEKVFLECVQDMDHENMFWYRQDPGLGLRLIYFSYDVKMKEKGDIPEGYSVSREKKERFSLILESASTNQTSMYLCASFPIIGGVSNQPQHFGDGTRLSIL.

The chain uses TRBV7-9 and TRBJ2-1; 9 nucleotides agree with TRBD1. The CDR3 covers 18 residues. Losses at the gene ends were 5 bases for V and 2 bases for J; bases not matched to a gene: 13. Germline values: CDR1 SEHNR, CDR2 FQNEAQ (reference sequence). The CDR3 sequence: CASSLIRAGTGTYNEQFF. In nucleotides, the CDR3 is TGTGCCAGCAGCCTTATCAGGGCCGGGACAGGGACCTACAATGAGCAGTTCTTC. Filled out from reference TRBV7-9 and TRBJ2-1, the complete variable domain reads DTGVSQNPRHKITKRGQNVTFRCDPISEHNRLYWYRQTLGQGPEFLTYFQNEAQLEKSRLLSDRFSAERPKGSFSTLEIQRTEQGDSAMYLCASSLIRAGTGTYNEQFFGPGTRLTVL.

The chain recombines TRBV7-6 with TRBJ2-2; D perhaps matches TRBD2 (5 bases). Trimming removed 7 bases from V and 0 bases from J, with 9 bases in between. The CDR3 loop spans 14 amino acids. The V gene's germline CDR1 is SGHVS and CDR2 FNYEAQ. The CDR3 sequence: CASTGITNTGELFF. CDR3 nucleotides: TGTGCCAGCACGGGAATAACGAACACCGGGGAGCTGTTTTTT.

This clone was found a few times. The chain recombines TRBV15 with TRBJ2-1; 12 nucleotides line up with TRBD2. Germline V gene lookup returns CDR1 LNHNV and CDR2 YYDKDF (reference sequence). The length of the CDR3 is 16 residues. With 1 base clipped from V and 9 bases from J, the junction kept 7 bases outside the gene matches. The CDR3 DNA is TGTGCCACCAGCAGAGCTTGGCTAGCGGGAGGGGGTGAGCAGTTCTTC. Translated, it gives CATSRAWLAGGGEQFF.

The chain links TRBV9 to TRBJ1-6; unclear D gene. In germline, CDR1 is SGDLS, CDR2 YYNGEE. V dropped 3 bases and J dropped 6 bases, with 7 bases sitting between them. This CDR3 has 13 residues. The CDR3 is CASSDNLNSPLHF. The CDR3 DNA reads as TGTGCCAGCAGCGACAACCTTAATTCACCCCTCCACTTT.

The rearrangement links TRBV3-1 (or the pseudogene TRBV3-2) to TRBJ2-1; 14 positions match TRBD2. J lost 8 bases, V lost 4 bases, and 4 bases had no gene match. Germline V gives CDR1 LGHDT, CDR2 YNNKEL (reference sequence). The CDR3 spans 15 residues. CDR3 DNA: TGTGCCAGCAGCCTGGGACTAGCGGGAGACTATGAGCAGTTCTTC. This gives the protein CASSLGLAGDYEQFF.

This chain connects TRBV5-1 to TRBJ1-4; TRBD1 matches at 7 bases. This CDR3 spans 15 amino acids. The germline V gene encodes CDR1 SGHRS and CDR2 YFSETQ. After removal of 3 bases from V and 4 bases from J, the junction contained 6 bases not matched to a gene. This CDR3 reads CASSSGTVDNEKLFF. The CDR3 DNA reads TGCGCCAGCAGCTCCGGGACAGTTGATAATGAAAAACTGTTTTTT.